These 24 T cell receptor beta chains were sequenced from one sample in a study of OX40 agonist ivuxolimab in advanced cancers. The method was the immunoSEQ multiplex PCR assay. Held by TCRdb, this immuneACCESS table contains in-frame sequences only and omits some clones. Under half of the omission traces to an unresolved V gene where checked; the cause of the rest is unknown. This sample is represented by about 21,000 clones; roughly four fifths of them were singletons. The ten biggest clones cover approximately 3% of the sample. The material was CD4+ or CD8+ T cells sorted from blood, obtained in a trial of the OX40 agonist ivuxolimab. The receptors stem from an adult with an advanced solid tumor such as melanoma, head and neck, liver or kidney cancer.

V is TRBV7-9 and J is TRBJ1-4, with D perhaps TRBD1 (5 bases). The ends were cut back, 8 bases at V and 5 bases at J, with 24 bases in the middle. CDR3 length: 17 amino acids. Germline CDR1 is SEHNR and CDR2 is FQNEAQ (reference sequence). Here the CDR3 DNA reads TGTGCCAGCCGGGGATCCCCTTACAGGTCTGCAAATGAAAAACTGTTTTTT. This translates into CASRGSPYRSANEKLFF.

This clone has just one count. The chain has TRBV7-2 and TRBJ1-6; 7 nucleotides line up with TRBD1. Unmatched junction bases numbered 7, after V lost 4 bases and J lost 10 bases. This CDR3 is built from 14 residues. Per the germline V gene, CDR1 is SGHTA and CDR2 is FQGNSA. The CDR3 nucleotides are TGTGCCAGCAGCTCGACAGGGATGCGGTCACCCCTCCACTTT. This sequence encodes CASSSTGMRSPLHF.

This clone was recorded once. The gene calls are TRBV30 and TRBJ1-6; D unclear. This CDR3 region has 16 residues. V shed 4 bases and J shed 6 bases, with 19 bases lying between them. Germline V CDR1 and CDR2: GTSNPN, SVGIG (reference sequence). CDR3 sequence (DNA): TGTGCCTGGACCTCCAGCGGACGAGTTTCTAATTCACCCCTCCACTTT. Residues: CAWTSSGRVSNSPLHF. The full variable domain, its missing parts supplied by reference TRBV30 and TRBJ1-6, is SQTIHQWPATLVQPVGSPLSLECTVEGTSNPNLYWYRQAAGRGLQLLFYSVGIGQISSEVPQNLSASRPQDRQFILSSKKLLLSDSGFYLCAWTSSGRVSNSPLHFGNGTRLTVT.

V usage is TRBV30 and J usage is TRBJ2-7; the match to TRBD1 covers 9 bases. From germline, CDR1 is GTSNPN and CDR2 SVGIG (reference sequence). This CDR3 has 12 residues. V lost 2 bases to trimming and J lost 8 bases; unmatched junction nucleotides: 4. CDR3 in amino acids: CAWSNRGPQQYF. The CDR3 DNA follows: TGTGCCTGGAGTAACAGGGGGCCTCAGCAGTACTTC.

This sequence joins TRBV7-9 and TRBJ2-1, with 10 bases that match TRBD2. CDR3 length equals 14 residues. The germline V gene encodes CDR1 SEHNR and CDR2 FQNEAQ (reference sequence). With V trimmed by 2 bases and J by 8 bases, 3 bases remained unmatched. DNA for the CDR3: TGTGCCAGCAGCTTAAGCGGGGGGGTGGATGAGCAGTTCTTC. Protein sequence: CASSLSGGVDEQFF.

The rearrangement links TRBV11-2 to TRBJ2-5; TRBD1 aligns across 10 bases. From germline, CDR1 is SGHAT and CDR2 FQNNGV. Losses at the gene ends were 2 bases for V and 6 bases for J; bases not matched to a gene: 6. The CDR3 contains 15 residues. As DNA, the CDR3 is TGTGCCAGCAGCTTAAGACAGGGGGCGGTGAAGACCCAGTACTTC. Protein sequence: CASSLRQGAVKTQYF. Supplemented by reference TRBV11-2 and TRBJ2-5, the full variable domain reads EAGVAQSPRYKIIEKRQSVAFWCNPISGHATLYWYQQILGQGPKLLIQFQNNGVVDDSQLPKDRFSAERLKGVDSTLKIQPAKLEDSAVYLCASSLRQGAVKTQYFGPGTRLLVL.

The J gene is TRBJ2-5, the V gene TRBV10-2; 7 nucleotides line up with TRBD1. The CDR3 is made up of 15 amino acids. V lost 7 bases and J lost 2; bases outside the gene matches: 10. CDR1 is WSHSY, CDR2 SAAADI, per germline. The CDR3 DNA reads TGCGCCAGCAAAAAAACGGGACAGATACAAGAGACCCAGTACTTC. As protein: CASKKTGQIQETQYF.

The CDR3 nucleotides read TGCAGCGTTGTTACATATAGCGGCACAGATACGCAGTATTTT. It codes for CSVVTYSGTDTQYF. This chain joins TRBV29-1 and TRBJ2-3, with TRBD2 as a possible D gene (5 bases). V was clipped by 4 bases and J by 1 base, with 12 bases between them. The CDR3 runs 14 residues. Germline V gene data show CDR1 as SQVTM and CDR2 as ANQGSEA.

The chain joins TRBV6-5 to TRBJ2-5, with no clear D. The CDR3 has 14 residues. From germline, CDR1 is MNHEY and CDR2 SVGAGI. Trimming left V 5 bases short and J 5 bases short, with 15 bases between. DNA for the CDR3: TGTGCCAGCAGTCCAAGGGCTAGAAGGGAGACCCAGTACTTC. Translated: CASSPRARRETQYF.

J is TRBJ1-4 and V is TRBV30; D remains unclear. V lost 0 bases, J lost 8 bases, and 13 bases lay in between. Germline CDR1 reads GTSNPN; CDR2 reads SVGIG (reference sequence). The CDR3 sequence is 14 residues long. CDR3 nucleotide sequence: TGTGCCTGGAGTGTAGGGCAGATTCGGGAAAAACTGTTTTTT. Translated: CAWSVGQIREKLFF.

The chain carries TRBV5-8 and TRBJ1-1; D is unresolved. V dropped 0 bases and J dropped 2 bases, with 8 bases sitting between them. The CDR3 loop spans 14 amino acids. Germline V gene sequence: CDR1 SGHTS, CDR2 YDEGEE. CDR3: CASSLGPANTEAFF. For the CDR3, the DNA is TGTGCCAGCAGCTTGGGTCCGGCTAACACTGAAGCTTTCTTT.

This sequence joins TRBV19 and TRBJ1-5; 7 nucleotides agree with TRBD1. V lost 6 bases, J lost 6 bases, and 11 bases stayed unmatched. This CDR3 comprises 15 residues. The V gene's germline CDR1 is LNHDA and CDR2 SQIVND (reference sequence). The CDR3 coding sequence is TGTGCCAGTAGGGAGACGGGACAGAGACGTCAGCCCCAGCATTTT. Translated, it gives CASRETGQRRQPQHF.

The V and J genes are TRBV25-1 and TRBJ2-5, with D unresolved. The length of the CDR3 is 14 residues. Trimming took 3 bases from V and 13 from J, leaving 21 bases between them. Germline-derived CDR1 and CDR2 are MGHDK and SYGVNS. The CDR3 region has the DNA TGTGCCAGCAGTGAGCCGGCAGCTACCAAGAGACGGTACTTC. Translated, it gives CASSEPAATKRRYF.

Written as DNA, the CDR3 is TGTGCCAGCAATTGGAGGAATGAGCAGTTCTTC. Its translation is CASNWRNEQFF. This chain connects TRBV5-6 to TRBJ2-1, with a tentative D call TRBD2 (5 bases). The CDR3 length is 11 residues. Trimming took 6 bases from V and 7 from J, leaving 8 bases between them. Looked up from germline, CDR1 is SGHDT and CDR2 is YYEEEE. The variable domain in full, completed from reference TRBV5-6 and TRBJ2-1, reads DAGVTQSPTHLIKTRGQQVTLRCSPKSGHDTVSWYQQALGQGPQFIFQYYEEEERQRGNFPDRFSGHQFPNYSSELNVNALLLGDSALYLCASNWRNEQFFGPGTRLTVL.

J is TRBJ1-1 and V is TRBV28; no clear D. V dropped 4 bases and J dropped 7 bases, with 10 bases sitting between them. Germline V gives CDR1 MDHEN, CDR2 SYDVKM. The CDR3 is 12 residues long. This CDR3 reads CASSSRTVEAFF. CDR3 nucleotides: TGTGCCAGCAGTTCGCGGACGGTTGAAGCTTTCTTT.

The chain couples TRBV18 to TRBJ1-3; D is unclear. The V end lost 0 bases, the J end lost 2 bases, and 14 bases lay between the germline ends. Germline V gene sequence: CDR1 KGHSH, CDR2 LQKENI. The CDR3 runs 17 residues. CDR3 bases: TGTGCCAGCTCACCACCCCAGCTCAGCCGCCCTGGAAACACCATATATTTT. Residues: CASSPPQLSRPGNTIYF.

The genes are TRBV28 and TRBJ1-4; D call uncertain. The CDR3 is 12 residues long. V gave up 7 bases and J gave up 5 bases, with 8 bases separating them. The germline V gene has CDR1 MDHEN and CDR2 SYDVKM. The CDR3 spells CASTLPNEKLFF. CDR3 nucleotides: TGTGCCAGCACCTTACCGAATGAAAAACTGTTTTTT.

This rearrangement joins TRBV14 to TRBJ2-5; D is tentatively TRBD1 or TRBD2 (7 bases each). Germline CDR1 reads SGHDN; CDR2 reads FVKESK. Trimming removed 4 bases from V and 1 base from J, with 16 bases in between. This CDR3 contains 16 residues. The CDR3 is CASSPTGRGFQETQYF. CDR3 nucleotides: TGTGCCAGCAGCCCGACAGGGAGGGGATTCCAAGAGACCCAGTACTTC.

The rearrangement joins TRBV18 to TRBJ1-5; TRBD1 agrees at 11 bases. V shed 4 bases, J shed 0 bases, and the junction held 5 bases outside the gene matches. CDR1 is KGHSH, CDR2 LQKENI, per germline. CDR3 length: 17 amino acids. CDR3 protein: CASSLGQGAYSNQPQHF. The CDR3 DNA follows: TGTGCCAGCTCACTTGGACAGGGGGCGTATAGCAATCAGCCCCAGCATTTT.

V and J are TRBV7-3 and TRBJ2-2; TRBD2 aligns across 8 bases. The V segment lost 2 bases and the J segment 0 bases; nucleotides outside the gene matches: 8. CDR3 length: 18 residues. CDR1 is SGHTA, CDR2 FQGTGA, per germline. Here the CDR3 reads CASSLRGGATSNTGELFF. The DNA of the CDR3 is TGTGCCAGCAGCTTACGGGGGGGAGCGACTTCGAACACCGGGGAGCTGTTTTTT.

The rearrangement links TRBV19 to TRBJ2-1; D is uncertain. The V end lost 7 bases, the J end lost 9 bases, and 16 bases lay between the germline ends. The CDR3 sequence is 13 residues long. Germline CDR1 and CDR2: LNHDA and SQIVND (reference sequence). CDR3 coding DNA: TGTGCCAGTACTGGGGAAACGGTGGGTGAGCAGTTCTTC. It codes for CASTGETVGEQFF.

The J gene is TRBJ2-2, the V gene TRBV28; D uncertain. The CDR3 has 11 residues. Germline V lookup: CDR1 MDHEN, CDR2 SYDVKM. The V end was cut by 4 bases, the J end by 6 bases, with 3 bases between. The CDR3 nucleotides read TGTGCCAGCAGTTACCCCGGGGAGCTGTTTTTT. The encoded protein is CASSYPGELFF.

The J gene is TRBJ2-6, the V gene TRBV19, with D perhaps TRBD1 or TRBD2 (6 bases each). The CDR3 sequence is 15 residues long. V was pared by 6 bases and J by 1 base, with 10 bases between. Germline V CDR1 and CDR2: LNHDA, SQIVND (reference sequence). DNA for the CDR3: TGTGCCAGTAGGGTAGGGGGGTCTGGGGCCAACGTCCTGACTTTC. Translation gives CASRVGGSGANVLTF.

The V call is TRBV5-1, the J call TRBJ2-7; D not resolved. V shed 0 bases and J shed 6 bases, with 10 bases lying between them. The CDR3 is made up of 13 amino acids. Germline values: CDR1 SGHRS, CDR2 YFSETQ. Written as DNA, the CDR3 is TGCGCCAGCAGCTTGGACCCCTCTCTCGAGCAGTACTTC. It encodes CASSLDPSLEQYF.